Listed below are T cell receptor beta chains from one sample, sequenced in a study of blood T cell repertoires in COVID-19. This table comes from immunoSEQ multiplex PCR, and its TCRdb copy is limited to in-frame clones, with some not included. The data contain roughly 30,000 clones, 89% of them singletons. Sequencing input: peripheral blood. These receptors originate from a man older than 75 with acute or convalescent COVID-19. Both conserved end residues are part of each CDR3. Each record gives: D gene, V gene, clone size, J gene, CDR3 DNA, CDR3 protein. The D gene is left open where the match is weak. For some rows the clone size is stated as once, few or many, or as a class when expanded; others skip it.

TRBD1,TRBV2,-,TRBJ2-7,TGTGCCAGCAGTTTTACGACAGGGAACCCCTACGAGCAGTACTTC,CASSFTTGNPYEQYF
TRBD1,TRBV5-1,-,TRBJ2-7,TGCGCCAGCAGTACCGGGACAGGGGGCTCTGAGCAGTACTTC,CASSTGTGGSEQYF
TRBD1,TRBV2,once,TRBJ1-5,TGTGCCAGCAGTGAAGGGACAGGGGCCCAGCCCCAGCATTTT,CASSEGTGAQPQHF
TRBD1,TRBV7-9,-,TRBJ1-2,TGTGCCAGCAGCTCCACCCGAGGGGGCCCTGAGGGCTACACCTTC,CASSSTRGGPEGYTF
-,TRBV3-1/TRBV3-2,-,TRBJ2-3,TGTGCCAGCAGCCAAGCGGAGCGAGGTACGCAGTATTTT,CASSQAERGTQYF
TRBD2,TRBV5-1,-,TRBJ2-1,TGCGCCAGCAGCACCGGGACTAGCCACACCTACAATGAGCAGTTCTTC,CASSTGTSHTYNEQFF
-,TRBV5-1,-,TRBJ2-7,TGCGCCAGCAGCCCATGGCAGGGGAAGGCCTACGAGCAGTACTTC,CASSPWQGKAYEQYF
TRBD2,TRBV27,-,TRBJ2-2,TGTGCCAGCAGTTTATTGGTAGCGGGAGGGCAGGGCGGGGAGCTGTTTTTT,CASSLLVAGGQGGELFF
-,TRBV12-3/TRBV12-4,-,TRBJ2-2,TGTGCCAGCAGGGGGGGAAGAGTCGGGGAGCTGTTTTTT,CASRGGRVGELFF
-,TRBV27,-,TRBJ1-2,TGTGCCAGCAGTTTATCGGGGAGGGGGTCTATTGGCTACACCTTC,CASSLSGRGSIGYTF
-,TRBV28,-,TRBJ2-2,TGTGCCAGCAGCCCATCCTGGCTGAACACCGGGGAGCTGTTTTTT,CASSPSWLNTGELFF
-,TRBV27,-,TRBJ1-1,TGTGCCAGCAGTTTGAAGGGGCTCAACACTGAAGCTTTCTTT,CASSLKGLNTEAFF
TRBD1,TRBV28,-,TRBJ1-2,TGTGCCAGCAGCCCTATGACAGGGCGGTTTGACTATGGCTACACCTTC,CASSPMTGRFDYGYTF
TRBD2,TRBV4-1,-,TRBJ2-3,TGCGCCAGCAGCCAAACTAGGACTAGCGGACTCACAGATACGCAGTATTTT,CASSQTRTSGLTDTQYF
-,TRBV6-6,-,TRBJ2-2,TGTGCCAGCAGTTCCCTCCCTCCCAGGTCTCCCGGGGAGCTGTTTTTT,CASSSLPPRSPGELFF
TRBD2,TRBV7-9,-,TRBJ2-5,TGTGCCAGCAGCTTAGTCTCCCTAGCGGGAGGCGTCACAGAGACCCAGTACTTC,CASSLVSLAGGVTETQYF
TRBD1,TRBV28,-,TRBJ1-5,TGTGCCACTTCGACAGGGATCGATCAGCCCCAGCATTTT,CATSTGIDQPQHF
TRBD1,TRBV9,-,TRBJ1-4,TGTGCCAGCAGCGCCGGGACAGGAAATGAAAAACTGTTTTTT,CASSAGTGNEKLFF
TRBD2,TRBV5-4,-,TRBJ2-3,TGTGCCAGCAGCTTGGGGAGCGGGAGGGCCGAAGATACGCAGTATTTT,CASSLGSGRAEDTQYF
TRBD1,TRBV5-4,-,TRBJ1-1,TGTGCCAGCAGCAATGCCGGGACAGGGGCCGAGGCTTTCTTT,CASSNAGTGAEAFF
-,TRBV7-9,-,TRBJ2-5,TGTGCCAGCAGCGCAGACCCCCAGGGGACCCAGTACTTC,CASSADPQGTQYF
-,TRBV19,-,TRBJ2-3,TGTGCCAGTAGTCCAGGACGGGGGAGGGATACGCAGTATTTT,CASSPGRGRDTQYF
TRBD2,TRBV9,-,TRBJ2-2,TGTGCCAGCAGCCCCCGACTAGCGGCCCACACCGGGGAGCTGTTTTTT,CASSPRLAAHTGELFF
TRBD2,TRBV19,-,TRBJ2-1,TGTGCCAGTAGTAGGACTAGTCTGGATCCGGGCGAGCAGTTCTTC,CASSRTSLDPGEQFF
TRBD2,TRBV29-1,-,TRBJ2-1,TGCAGCGTTGACCCTAGCGGGATCAATGAGCAGTTCTTC,CSVDPSGINEQFF
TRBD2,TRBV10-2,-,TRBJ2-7,TGCGCCAGCAGGGCTAGCGGGAGCTCCTACGAGCAGTACTTC,CASRASGSSYEQYF
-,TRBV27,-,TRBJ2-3,TGTGCCAGCAGTTACAGGGGCACAGATACGCAGTATTTT,CASSYRGTDTQYF
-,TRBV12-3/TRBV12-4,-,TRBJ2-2,TGTGCCAGTGATGACACCGACACCGGGGAGCTGTTTTTT,CASDDTDTGELFF
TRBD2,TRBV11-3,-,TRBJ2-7,TGTGCCAGCAGCTTAGATGACCAGCGGGAGACCTACGAGCAGTACTTC,CASSLDDQRETYEQYF
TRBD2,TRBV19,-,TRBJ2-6,TGTGCCAGTAGTATGGGAGGGACCTCTGGGGCCAACGTCCTGACTTTC,CASSMGGTSGANVLTF
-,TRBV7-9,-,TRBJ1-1,TGTGCCAGCAGCTTCATGGGGGCCACTGAAGCTTTCTTT,CASSFMGATEAFF
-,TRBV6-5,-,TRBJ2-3,TGTGCCAGCAGCCAAGGGACTGGCAAGGCAGATACGCAGTATTTT,CASSQGTGKADTQYF
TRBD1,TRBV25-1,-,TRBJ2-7,TGTGCCAGCAGTTCCGGGGACAGGGGCGAGCAGTACTTC,CASSSGDRGEQYF
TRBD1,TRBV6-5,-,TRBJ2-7,TGTGCCACCCAACAGGGGGAGAGGGAGCAGTACTTC,CATQQGEREQYF
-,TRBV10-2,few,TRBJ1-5,TGCGCCAGCAGTGAGTCAGCCTACCTTAGCAATCAGCCCCAGCATTTT,CASSESAYLSNQPQHF
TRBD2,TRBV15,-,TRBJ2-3,TGTGCCACCAGCAGAGATCCGTCGGGGGGGTTAGGTACGCAGTATTTT,CATSRDPSGGLGTQYF
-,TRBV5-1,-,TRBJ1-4,TGCGCCAGCAGCGATGGACACGATACTGAAAAACTGTTTTTT,CASSDGHDTEKLFF
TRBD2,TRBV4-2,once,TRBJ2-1,TGTGCCAGCAGCTCCCTAGGCGGGACTAGCGGCCACAATGAGCAGTTCTTC,CASSSLGGTSGHNEQFF
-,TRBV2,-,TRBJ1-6,TGTGCCAGCAGTCCCGCGGCAGCTGCTAATTCACCCCTCCACTTT,CASSPAAAANSPLHF
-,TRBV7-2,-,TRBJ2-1,TGTGCCAGCAGCGTCAACTCGAACTCCTACAATGAGCAGTTCTTC,CASSVNSNSYNEQFF
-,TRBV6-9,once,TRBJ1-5,TGTGCCAGCAGTTATCCCCTGTTCAGGGGAGGGGATATTTGCAATCAGCCCCAGCATTTT,CASSYPLFRGGDICNQPQHF
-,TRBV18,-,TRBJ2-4,TGTGCCAGCTCGCTGGCCGCAGCCAAAAACATTCAGTACTTC,CASSLAAAKNIQYF
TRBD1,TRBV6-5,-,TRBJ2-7,TGTGCCAGCAGTTATGGGGACAGGGGCCACGAGCAGTACTTC,CASSYGDRGHEQYF
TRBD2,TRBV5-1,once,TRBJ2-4,TGCGCCAGCAGCTCCCCGGGACTAGCGGGAAACATTCAGTACTTC,CASSSPGLAGNIQYF
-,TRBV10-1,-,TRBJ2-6,TGCGCCACTCCCCCGGGGGATGCTCCGGCTGTTAAAGACTCTGGGGCCAACGTCCTGACTTTC,CATPPGDAPAVKDSGANVLTF
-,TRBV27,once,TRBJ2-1,TGTGCCAGCAGTTTAAGGGAGCCGGGGTATGAGCAGTTCTTC,CASSLREPGYEQFF
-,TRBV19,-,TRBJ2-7,TGTGCCAGTAGTATATTTAGCGGCCGCCGGGGTGAGCAGTACTTC,CASSIFSGRRGEQYF
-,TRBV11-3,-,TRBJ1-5,TGTGCCAGCAGCTTCCTCCCCCTAGGACAGCGCTGTCAGCCCCAGCATTTT,CASSFLPLGQRCQPQHF
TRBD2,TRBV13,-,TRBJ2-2,TGTGCCAGCAGCCCTAGGGAGGGGCTGTTCACGAACACCGGGGAGCTGTTTTTT,CASSPREGLFTNTGELFF